This T cell receptor (beta chain) derives from a study of T cells in tuberculosis. The ends were cut back, 2 bases at V and 0 bases at J, with 3 bases in the middle. The CDR3 loop spans 13 amino acids. Per germline, CDR1 MRHNA and CDR2 SNTAGT. Here immunoSEQ multiplex PCR was the method, and the copy in TCRdb shows in-frame clones only, minus some. The sample consists of around 32,000 clones, around 94% of them appearing once. The chain is built from TRBV6-4 and TRBJ2-3; D not resolved. Sequencing used PBMCs. The receptor comes from a donor aged 10-29 years with latent tuberculosis or without tuberculosis infection. The CDR3 is CASSDGSTDTQYF. As DNA, the CDR3 is TGTGCCAGCAGTGACGGCAGCACAGATACGCAGTATTTT.